This TCR beta chain was recorded in a study of OX40 agonist ivuxolimab in advanced cancers. Study summary: Patients got intravenous ivuxolimab at 0.01 to 10 mg/kg every 2 weeks. The study enrolled dose-escalation patients with hepatocellular carcinoma, melanoma, renal cell or head and neck cancer.

Only a few counts were recorded for this clone. Antigen unknown. Sequencing was performed with immunoSEQ multiplex PCR; in TCRdb, only in-frame clones are kept and a portion is missing. The data hold around 71,000 clones, with around 82% observed a single time. The V gene lost 2 bases and the J gene lost 5 bases, with 7 bases spanning the gap. Germline lookup yields CDR1 SGHAT and CDR2 FQNNGV. The CDR3 contains 13 residues. Study conclusions and caveats: Expanded clones tended on average to be more numerous among CD8+ T cells than CD4+.

The sequence came from an adult with an advanced solid tumor such as melanoma, head and neck, liver or kidney cancer. The chain combines TRBV11-2 with TRBJ1-5; unclear D gene. Sequenced material: CD4+ or CD8+ T cells sorted from blood, taken in a trial of the OX40 agonist ivuxolimab. CDR3 region: CASSLSRDQPQHF. The DNA for the CDR3 is TGTGCCAGCAGCTTAAGTAGGGATCAGCCCCAGCATTTT.